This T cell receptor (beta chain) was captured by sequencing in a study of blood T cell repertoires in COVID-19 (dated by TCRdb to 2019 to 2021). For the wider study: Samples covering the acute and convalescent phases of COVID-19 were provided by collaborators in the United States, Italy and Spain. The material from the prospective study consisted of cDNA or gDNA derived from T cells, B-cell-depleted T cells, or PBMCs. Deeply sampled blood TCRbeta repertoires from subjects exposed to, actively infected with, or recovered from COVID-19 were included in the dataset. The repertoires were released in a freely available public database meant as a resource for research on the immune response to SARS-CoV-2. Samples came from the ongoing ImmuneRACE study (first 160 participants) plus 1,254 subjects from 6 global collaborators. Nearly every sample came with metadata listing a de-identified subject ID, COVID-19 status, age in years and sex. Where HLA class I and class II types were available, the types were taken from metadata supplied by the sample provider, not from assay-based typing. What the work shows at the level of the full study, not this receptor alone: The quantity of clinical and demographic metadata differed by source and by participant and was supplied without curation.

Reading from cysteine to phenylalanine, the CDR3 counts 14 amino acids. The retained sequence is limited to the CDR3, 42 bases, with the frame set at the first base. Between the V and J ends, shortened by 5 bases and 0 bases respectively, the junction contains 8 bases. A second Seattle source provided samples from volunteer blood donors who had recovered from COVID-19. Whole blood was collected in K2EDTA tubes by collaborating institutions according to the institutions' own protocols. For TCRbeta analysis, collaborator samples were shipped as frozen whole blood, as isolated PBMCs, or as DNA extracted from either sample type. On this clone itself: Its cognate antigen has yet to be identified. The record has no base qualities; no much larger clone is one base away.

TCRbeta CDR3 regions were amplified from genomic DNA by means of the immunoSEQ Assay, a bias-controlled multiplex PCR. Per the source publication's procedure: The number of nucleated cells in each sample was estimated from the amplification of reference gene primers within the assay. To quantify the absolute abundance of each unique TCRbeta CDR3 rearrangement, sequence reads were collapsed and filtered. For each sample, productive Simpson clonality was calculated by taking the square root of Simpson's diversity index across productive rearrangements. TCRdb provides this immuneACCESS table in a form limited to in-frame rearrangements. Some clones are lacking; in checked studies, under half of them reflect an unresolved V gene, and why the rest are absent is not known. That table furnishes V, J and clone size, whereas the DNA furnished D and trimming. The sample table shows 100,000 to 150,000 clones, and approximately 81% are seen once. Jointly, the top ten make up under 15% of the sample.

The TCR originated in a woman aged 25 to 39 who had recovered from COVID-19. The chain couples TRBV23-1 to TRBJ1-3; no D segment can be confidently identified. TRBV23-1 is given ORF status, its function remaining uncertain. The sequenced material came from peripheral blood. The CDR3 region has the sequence CASSSMSSGNTIYF. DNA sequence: TGCGCCAGCAGTAGCATGAGCTCTGGAAACACCATATATTTT.